This T cell receptor beta chain was identified in a study of control samples from healthy donors and cancer patients (dated by TCRdb to 2020 to 2022). Receptors were amplified or captured by the immunoSEQ multiplex PCR assay. In TCRdb, the immuneACCESS table is reduced to in-frame sequences with V and J assigned. These tables do not hold every clone; where another copy was compared, an unresolved V gene accounts for under half, and the others remain unexplained. Across this sample there are about 150,000 clones, with approximately 96% seen only once. The ten biggest clones cover 5.5% to 6% of the sample. Of note for this clone: The specificity of this receptor is unknown. No per-base quality is available; no much larger clone lies one base away.

V loses 6 bases of germline sequence and J loses 6 bases, and the interval between the two ends is 14 bases. Looking up the germline V gene yields CDR1 MNHEY and CDR2 SVGAGI. Measured from the cysteine to the phenylalanine, the CDR3 is 13 residues long. Just CDR3 DNA is preserved here, 39 bases in frame from base 1. This TCR was sampled from a middle-aged man in good health. This chain is built from TRBV6-5 and TRBJ1-2; too little of a D gene remains to name it. Sample: blood. The DNA sequence is given as TGTGCCAGCAGGGCCTCCAGAGGAGATGGCTACACCTTC. It specifies CASRASRGDGYTF.